This TCR beta chain was profiled in a study of blood T cell repertoires in COVID-19. Assay used: immunoSEQ multiplex PCR; TCRdb lists only in-frame clones, some missing. The table includes about 70,000 clones, 85% to 90% detected once. The V and J ends lost 3 bases and 6 bases, in that order; junction bases with no gene match: 10. The CDR3 has 16 amino acids. Germline V lookup: CDR1 WSHSY, CDR2 SAAADI. The chain is built from TRBV10-2 and TRBJ2-5, with 10 bases lining up with TRBD2. The clonotype originates from a man older than 75 with acute or convalescent COVID-19. Sequencing was carried out using peripheral blood. The CDR3 reads CASSDASGSFEKTQYF. DNA for the CDR3: TGCGCCAGCAGTGACGCTAGCGGGAGCTTCGAGAAGACCCAGTACTTC.